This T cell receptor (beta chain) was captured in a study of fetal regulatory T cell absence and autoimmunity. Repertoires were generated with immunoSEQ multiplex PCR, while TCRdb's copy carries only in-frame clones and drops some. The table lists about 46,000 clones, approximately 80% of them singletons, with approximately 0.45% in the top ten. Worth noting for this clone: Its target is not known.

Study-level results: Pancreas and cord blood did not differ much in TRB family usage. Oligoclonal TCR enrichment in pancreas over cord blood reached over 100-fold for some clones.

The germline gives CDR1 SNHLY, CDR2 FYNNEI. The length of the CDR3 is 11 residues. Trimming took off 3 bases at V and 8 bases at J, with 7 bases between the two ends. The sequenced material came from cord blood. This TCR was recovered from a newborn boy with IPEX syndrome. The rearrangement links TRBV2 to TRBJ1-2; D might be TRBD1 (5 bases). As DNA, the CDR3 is TGTGCCAGCAGTGACAGGGTCGGCTACACCTTC. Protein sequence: CASSDRVGYTF.